This T cell receptor beta chain was captured by sequencing in a study of Graves' ophthalmopathy and Graves' hyperthyroidism. Amplification of the TCR beta CDR3 regions used RNA transcripts (as template). HTBI primers served in a first-round RT-PCR, which a second-round multiplex PCR followed. TCRdb fed the multiplex PCR reads into MiXCR, producing one record per CDR3 protein. The sample has about 550,000 distinct CDR3 sequences, 39% seen once. The CDR3 runs 15 residues. Germline values: CDR1 DFQATT, CDR2 SNEGSKA (reference sequence). V lost 3 bases to trimming and J lost 4 bases, with 18 bases between them.

The receptor was isolated from an adult man with Graves' hyperthyroidism. The sequenced material came from peripheral blood or thyroid tissue (not recorded which). The genes are TRBV20-1 and TRBJ1-1; D unresolved. The CDR3 reads CSASKAGSWGTEAFF. The CDR3 DNA reads TGCAGTGCTAGCAAGGCGGGGTCATGGGGCACTGAAGCTTTCTTT.